Each of the 8 T cell receptor beta chains below was sequenced from the same sample in a study of blood T cells in healthy people across ages. Through a sample-barcoded 5' primer and a J-beta primer mix, a second PCR was run for roughly 7 to 12 cycles. TCRdb passed the 5' RACE reads through MiXCR, listing each CDR3 protein once. The table lists about 1,400,000 distinct CDR3 sequences, 45% to 70% of them singletons. Input material: blood. These receptors all stem from a man aged 18 to 29 in good health.

This clonotype was found a few times. The V and J genes are TRBV7-9 and TRBJ2-7; possible D gene TRBD2, 6 bases. The CDR3 is 14 amino acids. Germline V lookup: CDR1 SEHNR, CDR2 FQNEAQ (reference sequence). V lost 8 bases and J lost 2, with 16 bases in between. The CDR3 region has the DNA TGTGCCAGCTCCCCTGGCGGCGGGACCTACGAGCAGTACTTC. Protein product: CASSPGGGTYEQYF.

The chain employs TRBV27 and TRBJ2-1, with D possibly matching TRBD2 (6 bases). The length of the CDR3 is 16 residues. The germline gives CDR1 MNHEY, CDR2 SMNVEV (reference sequence). V was trimmed by 3 bases and J by 0 bases, leaving 12 bases between them. The chain's CDR3 is CASSLGPEGSYNEQFF. For the CDR3, the DNA is TGTGCCAGCAGTTTGGGGCCGGAGGGCTCCTACAATGAGCAGTTCTTC.

The V call is TRBV6-6, the J call TRBJ2-7; D may be TRBD1 or TRBD2 (5 bases each). The end of the DNA is better explained by TRBJ2-5, so the J call may be wrong. This CDR3 comprises 14 residues. Germline V lookup: CDR1 MNHNY, CDR2 SVGAGI (reference sequence). The CDR3, as DNA: TGTGCCAGCACCCTTGGGGTGAGGGGAGAGACCCAGTACTTC. It is translated as CASTLGVRGETQYF.

V is TRBV20-1 and J is TRBJ2-1; 9 bases fit TRBD2. Per the germline V gene, CDR1 is DFQATT and CDR2 is SNEGSKA (reference sequence). The CDR3 extends over 13 amino acids. The V segment lost 8 bases and the J segment 7 bases; nucleotides outside the gene matches: 9. The chain's CDR3 is CSPIGGRGNEQFF. DNA for the CDR3: TGCAGTCCAATCGGCGGGAGGGGGAATGAGCAGTTCTTC.

This chain uses TRBV6-6 with TRBJ1-1; a possible D gene is TRBD1 (5 bases). Germline CDR1 reads MNHNY; CDR2 reads SVGAGI (reference sequence). Between the trimmed V and J ends, which lost 7 bases and 8 bases, there was a span of 23 bases. The CDR3 has 15 amino acids. CDR3 coding DNA: TGTGCCAGCACCGAAGGAACTCAGGGACGGACCGAAGCTTTCTTT. Its translation is CASTEGTQGRTEAFF.

The chain couples TRBV3-1 to TRBJ2-1; 10 bases agree with TRBD2. CDR1 is LGHDT and CDR2 is YNNKEL in the germline V gene (reference sequence). The CDR3 is made up of 14 amino acids. V lost 4 bases and J lost 11; bases outside the gene matches: 8. CDR3 sequence reads: CASSPFLAGVKQFF. The CDR3 bases are TGTGCCAGCAGCCCCTTTCTAGCGGGGGTCAAGCAGTTCTTC.

J is TRBJ1-1 and V is TRBV10-3, with TRBD1 as a possible D gene (6 bases). The CDR3 has 14 amino acids. V gave up 4 bases and J gave up 3 bases, with 12 bases separating them. CDR1 and CDR2 (germline): ENHRY, SYGVKD. CDR3 nucleotide sequence: TGTGCCATCAGTGGCCAGGGGCGGGACACTGAAGCTTTCTTT. It is translated as CAISGQGRDTEAFF.

The chain has TRBV29-1 and TRBJ1-2; possible D gene TRBD1, 5 bases. CDR1 and CDR2 from the germline V gene are SQVTM and ANQGSEA. V lost 7 bases to trimming and J lost 4 bases, with 13 bases between them. This CDR3 spans 12 amino acids. CDR3 region: CSAVGDFYGYTF. CDR3 in DNA: TGCAGCGCCGTGGGGGACTTCTATGGCTACACCTTC.